This is a list of T cell receptor beta chains from one sample in a study of immune characterization of retroperitoneal liposarcoma. MiXCR, applied by TCRdb to the PCR reads, yields one record per CDR3 protein. The sample includes 9,500 to 14,000 distinct CDR3 sequences, over 45% seen only once; the top ten take under 11%. Sequencing was carried out using tumor tissue. The receptors were sampled from a female donor with retroperitoneal liposarcoma. Both conserved end residues are part of each CDR3. The D gene is left open where the match is weak. Size tells how often a clone was seen (once, few, many) or the class of an expanded clone, and some rows leave it out.

CDR3: CASSLAPWSGPEFTEAFF
DNA: TGTGCCAGCAGCTTAGCGCCGTGGAGTGGGCCAGAATTTACTGAAGCTTTCTTT
J: TRBJ1-1
D: .
size: .
V: TRBV7-9

CDR3: CASSSTGGERAEQYF
DNA: TGTGCCAGCAGCTCGACGGGGGGGGAGCGGGCCGAGCAGTACTTC
J: TRBJ2-7
D: TRBD2
size: .
V: TRBV7-2

CDR3: CASILGGATGELFF
DNA: TGTGCCAGCATCCTTGGGGGGGCCACCGGGGAGCTGTTTTTT
J: TRBJ2-2
D: .
size: .
V: TRBV12-3/TRBV12-4

CDR3: CASSEASTTGSNSPLHF
DNA: TGTGCCAGCAGTGAAGCCTCCACGACAGGGTCAAATTCACCCCTCCACTTT
J: TRBJ1-6
D: TRBD1
size: .
V: TRBV6-1

CDR3: CASSPQGTAYEQFF
DNA: TGTGCCAGCAGCCCCCAAGGGACAGCCTACGAGCAGTTCTTC
J: TRBJ2-1
D: TRBD1
size: .
V: TRBV12-3/TRBV12-4

CDR3: CASSYSGSLYNEQFF
DNA: TGTGCCAGCAGTTATAGCGGGAGTCTCTACAATGAGCAGTTCTTC
J: TRBJ2-1
D: TRBD2
size: .
V: TRBV6-6

CDR3: CASSQRDTSNTEAFF
DNA: TGCGCCAGCAGCCAGCGGGACACATCGAACACTGAAGCTTTCTTT
J: TRBJ1-1
D: .
size: .
V: TRBV4-1

CDR3: CASSFGTALLLRQYF
DNA: TGTGCCAGCAGTTTTGGGACAGCCCTTCTCCTTAGGCAGTACTTC
J: TRBJ2-7
D: TRBD1
size: few
V: TRBV11-1

CDR3: CASSYGPGGPGEQYF
DNA: TGTGCCAGCAGTTACGGGCCGGGAGGGCCAGGGGAGCAGTACTTC
J: TRBJ2-7
D: TRBD2
size: .
V: TRBV6-6

CDR3: CASSRLDQETQFF
DNA: TGTGCCAGCAGCCGACTAGACCAAGAGACCCAGTTCTTC
J: TRBJ2-1
D: .
size: .
V: TRBV7-3

CDR3: CASSLQGRNGYTF
DNA: TGTGCCAGCAGTTTACAGGGGCGGAATGGCTACACCTTC
J: TRBJ1-2
D: .
size: .
V: TRBV27

CDR3: CASSYLHHTDTQYF
DNA: TGTGCCAGCAGTTACTTACATCACACAGATACGCAGTATTTT
J: TRBJ2-3
D: .
size: .
V: TRBV6-5

CDR3: CASTQTHRGAATQYF
DNA: TGTGCCAGCACCCAAACTCATCGGGGGGCAGCGACGCAGTATTTT
J: TRBJ2-3
D: .
size: .
V: TRBV6-2/TRBV6-3

CDR3: CASSALTGTHAYEQFF
DNA: TGTGCCAGCAGTGCATTGACCGGGACACACGCCTACGAGCAGTTCTTC
J: TRBJ2-1
D: .
size: .
V: TRBV6-6

CDR3: CASSPVISGGGGEQFF
DNA: TGTGCCAGCAGCCCCGTTATCAGCGGGGGGGGGGGTGAGCAGTTCTTC
J: TRBJ2-1
D: TRBD2
size: .
V: TRBV7-6

CDR3: CASTLVGTDTQYF
DNA: TGTGCCAGCACCCTAGTGGGCACAGATACGCAGTATTTT
J: TRBJ2-3
D: .
size: .
V: TRBV27

CDR3: CASSQVGGPSTDTQYF
DNA: TGCGCCAGCAGCCAAGTTGGGGGGCCTAGCACAGATACGCAGTATTTT
J: TRBJ2-3
D: .
size: .
V: TRBV4-1

CDR3: CASSLVGVQAGELFF
DNA: TGTGCCAGCAGTTTAGTAGGGGTACAGGCCGGGGAGCTGTTTTTT
J: TRBJ2-2
D: .
size: medium-sized
V: TRBV12-3/TRBV12-4

CDR3: CASSDRETGELFF
DNA: TGTGCCAGCAGTGACAGGGAGACCGGGGAGCTGTTTTTT
J: TRBJ2-2
D: .
size: .
V: TRBV6-4

CDR3: CASSLLQRGDEQYF
DNA: TGTGCCAGCAGCTTACTCCAGCGGGGAGACGAGCAGTACTTC
J: TRBJ2-7
D: TRBD2
size: .
V: TRBV7-6

CDR3: CASSPSSTYNEQFF
DNA: TGTGCCAGCAGTCCCTCGTCAACCTACAATGAGCAGTTCTTC
J: TRBJ2-1
D: .
size: medium-sized
V: TRBV6-1

CDR3: CASSESKEGEQFF
DNA: TGCGCCAGCAGTGAGTCGAAGGAGGGTGAGCAGTTCTTC
J: TRBJ2-1
D: .
size: .
V: TRBV10-1

CDR3: CASSLNPMGSTDTQYF
DNA: TGTGCCAGCAGTTTAAATCCTATGGGTAGCACAGATACGCAGTATTTT
J: TRBJ2-3
D: .
size: .
V: TRBV27

CDR3: CASSLGFDNQETQFF
DNA: TGTGCCAGCAGCTTAGGCTTCGACAACCAAGAGACCCAGTTCTTC
J: TRBJ2-1
D: .
size: .
V: TRBV7-9

CDR3: CASSYSRWSYVNTGELFF
DNA: TGTGCCAGCAGTTACTCGCGTTGGTCTTACGTAAACACCGGGGAGCTGTTTTTT
J: TRBJ2-2
D: .
size: .
V: TRBV6-8

CDR3: CASSEPNDRVRGSDTQYF
DNA: TGTGCCAGCAGTGAACCTAACGACAGGGTGAGAGGTAGCGATACGCAGTATTTT
J: TRBJ2-3
D: TRBD1
size: few
V: TRBV6-1

CDR3: CASSLSGTFYNEQYF
DNA: TGTGCCAGCAGTCTAAGCGGAACATTCTACAATGAGCAGTACTTC
J: TRBJ2-7
D: .
size: .
V: TRBV11-1

CDR3: CASSLRLRGSESFF
DNA: TGCGCCAGCAGTCTCCGCCTCAGGGGGTCCGAGAGTTTCTTT
J: TRBJ1-1
D: TRBD1
size: few
V: TRBV10-2

CDR3: CASSYPGPPQETQFF
DNA: TGTGCCAGCAGTTATCCGGGACCACCTCAAGAGACCCAGTTCTTC
J: TRBJ2-1
D: .
size: .
V: TRBV6-1

CDR3: CASRRDRESSYEQFF
DNA: TGTGCCAGCAGGAGGGACAGGGAGAGCTCCTACGAGCAGTTCTTC
J: TRBJ2-1
D: TRBD1
size: few
V: TRBV6-1

CDR3: CASSLRPSTDTQYF
DNA: TGTGCCAGCAGTTTGAGGCCCAGCACAGATACGCAGTATTTT
J: TRBJ2-3
D: .
size: medium-sized
V: TRBV6-1

CDR3: CASSLAGDTEAFF
DNA: TGTGCCAGCAGCTTAGCAGGAGACACTGAAGCTTTCTTT
J: TRBJ1-1
D: .
size: .
V: TRBV7-6

CDR3: CASSEGKGSGADTQYF
DNA: TGTGCCAGCAGTGAAGGAAAAGGGAGTGGCGCAGATACGCAGTATTTT
J: TRBJ2-3
D: .
size: medium-sized
V: TRBV6-4

CDR3: CASSLDNIEETQYF
DNA: TGTGCCAGCAGTCTCGACAATATAGAAGAGACCCAGTACTTC
J: TRBJ2-5
D: .
size: .
V: TRBV6-2/TRBV6-3

CDR3: CASSSGTSGSAEQFF
DNA: TGTGCCAGCAGTTCCGGGACTAGCGGGAGCGCTGAGCAGTTCTTC
J: TRBJ2-1
D: TRBD2
size: few
V: TRBV6-1

CDR3: CASSFWQNYEQYF
DNA: TGTGCCAGCAGCTTCTGGCAGAACTACGAGCAGTACTTC
J: TRBJ2-7
D: .
size: .
V: TRBV7-2

CDR3: CASSEGKASTDTQYF
DNA: TGCGCCAGCAGTGAAGGGAAAGCGAGCACAGATACGCAGTATTTT
J: TRBJ2-3
D: .
size: few
V: TRBV10-1

CDR3: CASSPSGDEQFF
DNA: TGTGCCAGCAGTCCATCGGGAGATGAGCAGTTCTTC
J: TRBJ2-1
D: .
size: medium-sized
V: TRBV6-1

CDR3: CASSYRNQETQFF
DNA: TGTGCCAGCAGTTATAGGAACCAAGAGACCCAGTTCTTC
J: TRBJ2-1
D: .
size: few
V: TRBV6-1

CDR3: CASSEKSGVTGELFF
DNA: TGTGCCAGCAGTGAAAAAAGCGGGGTCACCGGGGAGCTGTTTTTT
J: TRBJ2-2
D: TRBD2
size: .
V: TRBV6-1

CDR3: CASSPLGVLSYEQFF
DNA: TGTGCCAGCAGCCCCCTGGGGGTATTGAGCTACGAGCAGTTCTTC
J: TRBJ2-1
D: .
size: few
V: TRBV11-3

CDR3: CASSPGTSWTGEQYF
DNA: TGTGCCAGCAGTCCGGGGACCTCCTGGACCGGGGAGCAGTACTTC
J: TRBJ2-4
D: .
size: .
V: TRBV6-8

CDR3: CASSEEGDGYNEQFF
DNA: TGCGCCAGCAGTGAGGAGGGCGACGGGTACAATGAGCAGTTCTTC
J: TRBJ2-1
D: .
size: .
V: TRBV10-1

CDR3: CASSYSGLPTGPGELFF
DNA: TGTGCCAGCAGTTACTCGGGACTCCCAACCGGTCCCGGGGAGCTGTTTTTT
J: TRBJ2-2
D: .
size: .
V: TRBV6-8

CDR3: CASSLVAGFDTQYF
DNA: TGTGCCAGCAGCTTAGTGGCAGGGTTCGATACGCAGTATTTT
J: TRBJ2-3
D: .
size: few
V: TRBV7-2

CDR3: CASRDPSNEQFF
DNA: TGTGCCAGCAGGGACCCATCCAATGAGCAGTTCTTC
J: TRBJ2-1
D: .
size: .
V: TRBV6-1

CDR3: CASSLGSGLAQETQFF
DNA: TGTGCCAGCAGCTTGGGGTCGGGACTAGCTCAAGAGACCCAGTTCTTC
J: TRBJ2-1
D: TRBD2
size: .
V: TRBV5-4

CDR3: CASRLGDRGSYEQYF
DNA: TGTGCCAGCAGGTTGGGAGACAGGGGTTCCTACGAGCAGTACTTC
J: TRBJ2-7
D: TRBD1
size: .
V: TRBV27

CDR3: CASSYGGQTNIQYF
DNA: TGTGCCAGCAGTTATGGGGGACAGACAAACATTCAGTACTTC
J: TRBJ2-4
D: TRBD1
size: .
V: TRBV6-1

CDR3: CASKLILKSPLHF
DNA: TGTGCCAGCAAGTTGATCCTAAAATCACCCCTCCACTTT
J: TRBJ1-6
D: .
size: .
V: TRBV6-5

CDR3: CASSTGHTLYEQYF
DNA: TGTGCCAGCAGTACCGGACATACCCTCTACGAGCAGTACTTC
J: TRBJ2-7
D: .
size: medium-sized
V: TRBV6-1

CDR3: CASSSTAGGRNEQFF
DNA: TGTGCCAGCAGCTCGACGGCGGGAGGACGGAATGAGCAGTTCTTC
J: TRBJ2-1
D: TRBD2
size: medium-sized
V: TRBV7-2

CDR3: CASRYRMGGYEQYF
DNA: TGTGCCAGCCGCTACCGAATGGGGGGCTACGAGCAGTACTTC
J: TRBJ2-7
D: .
size: medium-sized
V: TRBV28

CDR3: CASSLFNFHNEQFF
DNA: TGTGCCAGCAGTTTATTTAACTTCCACAATGAGCAGTTCTTC
J: TRBJ2-1
D: .
size: once
V: TRBV27

CDR3: CANNRGSYEQYF
DNA: TGTGCCAATAACCGGGGTTCCTACGAGCAGTACTTC
J: TRBJ2-7
D: .
size: .
V: TRBV28